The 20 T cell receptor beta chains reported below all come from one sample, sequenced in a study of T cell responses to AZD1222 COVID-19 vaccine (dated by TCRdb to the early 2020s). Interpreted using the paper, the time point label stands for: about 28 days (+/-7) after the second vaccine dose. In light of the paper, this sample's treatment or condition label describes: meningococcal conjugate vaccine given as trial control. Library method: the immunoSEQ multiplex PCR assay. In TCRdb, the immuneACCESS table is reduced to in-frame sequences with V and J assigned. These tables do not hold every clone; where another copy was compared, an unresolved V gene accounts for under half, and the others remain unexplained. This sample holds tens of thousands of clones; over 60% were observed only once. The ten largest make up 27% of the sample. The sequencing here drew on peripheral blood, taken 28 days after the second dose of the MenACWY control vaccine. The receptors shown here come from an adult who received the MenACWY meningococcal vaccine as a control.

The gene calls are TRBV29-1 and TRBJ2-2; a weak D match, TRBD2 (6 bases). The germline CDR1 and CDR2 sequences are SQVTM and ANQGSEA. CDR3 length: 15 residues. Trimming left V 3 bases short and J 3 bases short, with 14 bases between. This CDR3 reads CSVEGKGLDTGELFF. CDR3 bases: TGCAGCGTTGAGGGCAAGGGACTGGACACCGGGGAGCTGTTTTTT.

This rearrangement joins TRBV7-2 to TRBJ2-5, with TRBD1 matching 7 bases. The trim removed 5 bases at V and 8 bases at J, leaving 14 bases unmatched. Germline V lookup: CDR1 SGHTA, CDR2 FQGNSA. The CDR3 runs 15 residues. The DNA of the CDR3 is TGTGCCAGCAGCCAAAGACAGGGAATCGGCTCTACCCAGTACTTC. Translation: CASSQRQGIGSTQYF.

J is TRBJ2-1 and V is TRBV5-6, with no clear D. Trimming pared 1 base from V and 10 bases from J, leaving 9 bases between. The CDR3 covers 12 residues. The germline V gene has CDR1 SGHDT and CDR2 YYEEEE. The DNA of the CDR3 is TGTGCCAGCAGCTTGAGGTGGGAAGAGCAGTTCTTC. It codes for CASSLRWEEQFF.

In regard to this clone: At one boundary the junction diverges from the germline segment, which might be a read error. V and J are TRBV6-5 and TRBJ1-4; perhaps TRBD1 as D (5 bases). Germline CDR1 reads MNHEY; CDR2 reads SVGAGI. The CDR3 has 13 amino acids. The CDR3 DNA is TGTGCCAGCAGCTACTCGACAGACGGAAAACTGTTTTTT. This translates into CASSYSTDGKLFF.

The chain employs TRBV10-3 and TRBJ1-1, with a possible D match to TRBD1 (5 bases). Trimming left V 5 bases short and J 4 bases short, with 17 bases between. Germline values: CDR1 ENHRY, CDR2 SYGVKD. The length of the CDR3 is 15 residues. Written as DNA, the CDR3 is TGTGCCATCAGTATTTCCGGGGGTTTGGCCACTGAAGCTTTCTTT. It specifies CAISISGGLATEAFF.

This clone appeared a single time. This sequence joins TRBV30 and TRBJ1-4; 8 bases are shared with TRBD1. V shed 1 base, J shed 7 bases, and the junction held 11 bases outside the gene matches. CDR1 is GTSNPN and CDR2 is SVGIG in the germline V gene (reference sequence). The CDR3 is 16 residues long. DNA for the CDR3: TGTGCCTGGAGTGGCCAGGGACAGGCGGGTGGTGAAAAACTGTTTTTT. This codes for CAWSGQGQAGGEKLFF. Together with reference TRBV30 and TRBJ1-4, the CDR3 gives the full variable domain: SQTIHQWPATLVQPVGSPLSLECTVEGTSNPNLYWYRQAAGRGLQLLFYSVGIGQISSEVPQNLSASRPQDRQFILSSKKLLLSDSGFYLCAWSGQGQAGGEKLFFGSGTQLSVL.

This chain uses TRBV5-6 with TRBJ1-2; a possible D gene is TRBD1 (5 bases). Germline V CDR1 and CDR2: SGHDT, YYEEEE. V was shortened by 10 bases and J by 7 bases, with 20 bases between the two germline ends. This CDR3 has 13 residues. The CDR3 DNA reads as TGTGCCGCAGGGACCCGGGGTATTAGTGGCTACACCTTC. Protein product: CAAGTRGISGYTF.

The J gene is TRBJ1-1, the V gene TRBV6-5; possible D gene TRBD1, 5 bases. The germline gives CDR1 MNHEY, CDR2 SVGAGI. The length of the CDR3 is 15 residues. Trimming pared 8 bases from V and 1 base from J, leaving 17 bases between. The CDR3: CASARRQFPNTEAFF. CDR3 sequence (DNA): TGTGCCAGCGCCCGGAGACAGTTCCCGAACACTGAAGCTTTCTTT.

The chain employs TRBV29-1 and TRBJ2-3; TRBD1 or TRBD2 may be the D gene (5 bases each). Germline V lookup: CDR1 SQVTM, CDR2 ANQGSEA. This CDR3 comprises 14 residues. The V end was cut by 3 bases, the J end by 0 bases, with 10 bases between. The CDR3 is CSVEGVQSTDTQYF. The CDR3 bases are TGCAGCGTTGAGGGGGTGCAGAGCACAGATACGCAGTATTTT.

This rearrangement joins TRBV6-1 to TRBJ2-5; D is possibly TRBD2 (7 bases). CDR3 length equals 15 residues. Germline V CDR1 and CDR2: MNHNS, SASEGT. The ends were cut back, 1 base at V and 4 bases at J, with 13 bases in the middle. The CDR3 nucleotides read TGTGCCAGCAGTGAAGTGGGAGGGGGGCGAGAGACCCAGTACTTC. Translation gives CASSEVGGGRETQYF.

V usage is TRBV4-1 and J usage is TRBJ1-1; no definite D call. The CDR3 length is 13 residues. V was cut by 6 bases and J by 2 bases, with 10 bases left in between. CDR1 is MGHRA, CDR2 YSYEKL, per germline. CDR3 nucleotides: TGCGCCAGCAGGTTGACAAGAAACACTGAAGCTTTCTTT. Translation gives CASRLTRNTEAFF.

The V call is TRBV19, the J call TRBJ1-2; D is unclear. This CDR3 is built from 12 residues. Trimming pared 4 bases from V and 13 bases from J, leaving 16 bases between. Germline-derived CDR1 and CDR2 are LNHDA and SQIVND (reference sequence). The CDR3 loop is CASSRGNSIFTF. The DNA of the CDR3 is TGTGCCAGTAGTAGAGGGAATAGCATCTTCACCTTC.

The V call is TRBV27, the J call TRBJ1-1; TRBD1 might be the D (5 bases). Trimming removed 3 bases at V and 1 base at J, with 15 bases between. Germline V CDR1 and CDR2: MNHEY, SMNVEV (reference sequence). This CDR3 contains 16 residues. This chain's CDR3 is CASSFTIGHTNTEAFF. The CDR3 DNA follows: TGTGCCAGCAGTTTCACTATAGGACACACGAACACTGAAGCTTTCTTT.

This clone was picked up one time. CDR3 DNA: TGTGCCAGCAGCTTTGCAGGGAATCAAGAGACCCAGTACTTC. This sequence encodes CASSFAGNQETQYF. This rearrangement joins TRBV7-9 to TRBJ2-5; a weak D match, TRBD1 (5 bases). The CDR3 consists of 14 residues. Germline V gene data show CDR1 as SEHNR and CDR2 as FQNEAQ (reference sequence). The germline V and J ends were trimmed by 3 bases and 2 bases, with 10 bases remaining between them.

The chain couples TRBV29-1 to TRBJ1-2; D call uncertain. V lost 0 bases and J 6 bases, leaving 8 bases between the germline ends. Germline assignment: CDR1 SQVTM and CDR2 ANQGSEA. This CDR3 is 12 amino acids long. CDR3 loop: CSVEEVVDGYTF. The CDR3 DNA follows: TGCAGCGTTGAAGAAGTCGTCGATGGCTACACCTTC.

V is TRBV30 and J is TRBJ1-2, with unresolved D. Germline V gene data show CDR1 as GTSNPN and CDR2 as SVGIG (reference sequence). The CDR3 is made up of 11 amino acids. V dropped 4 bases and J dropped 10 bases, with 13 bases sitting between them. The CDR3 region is CAWTWGNVYTF. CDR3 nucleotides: TGTGCCTGGACTTGGGGAAATGTCTACACCTTC.

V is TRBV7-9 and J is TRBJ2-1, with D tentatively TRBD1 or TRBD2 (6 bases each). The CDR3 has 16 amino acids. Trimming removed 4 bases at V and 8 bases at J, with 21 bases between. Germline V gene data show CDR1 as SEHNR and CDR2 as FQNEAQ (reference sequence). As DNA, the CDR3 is TGTGCCAGCAGCTCGCCCTTAGCGGAGGGGGGACATGAGCAGTTCTTC. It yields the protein CASSSPLAEGGHEQFF.

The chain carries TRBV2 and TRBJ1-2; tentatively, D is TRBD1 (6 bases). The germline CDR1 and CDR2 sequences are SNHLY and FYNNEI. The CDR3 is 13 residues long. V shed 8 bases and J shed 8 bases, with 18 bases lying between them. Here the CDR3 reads CASGGREEEGYTF. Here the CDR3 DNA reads TGTGCCAGCGGGGGCAGGGAGGAGGAGGGCTACACCTTC.

For the CDR3, the DNA is TGTGCCAGCAGTGAAATACGGGCTCAGGCGGGACCTCTGTTTTTT. Its translation: CASSEIRAQAGPLFF. V usage is TRBV2 and J usage is TRBJ1-4; D perhaps matches TRBD1 (5 bases). Trimming took 2 bases from V and 14 from J, leaving 21 bases between them. The CDR3 has 15 residues. CDR1 and CDR2 from the germline V gene are SNHLY and FYNNEI.

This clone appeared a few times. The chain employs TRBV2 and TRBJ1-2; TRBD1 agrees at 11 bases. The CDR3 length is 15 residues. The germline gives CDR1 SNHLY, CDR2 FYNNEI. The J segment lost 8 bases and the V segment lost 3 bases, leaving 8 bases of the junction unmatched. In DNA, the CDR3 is TGTGCCAGCAGTGAGGCTCCGGGACAGGGGGGCGGCTACACCTTC. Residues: CASSEAPGQGGGYTF.